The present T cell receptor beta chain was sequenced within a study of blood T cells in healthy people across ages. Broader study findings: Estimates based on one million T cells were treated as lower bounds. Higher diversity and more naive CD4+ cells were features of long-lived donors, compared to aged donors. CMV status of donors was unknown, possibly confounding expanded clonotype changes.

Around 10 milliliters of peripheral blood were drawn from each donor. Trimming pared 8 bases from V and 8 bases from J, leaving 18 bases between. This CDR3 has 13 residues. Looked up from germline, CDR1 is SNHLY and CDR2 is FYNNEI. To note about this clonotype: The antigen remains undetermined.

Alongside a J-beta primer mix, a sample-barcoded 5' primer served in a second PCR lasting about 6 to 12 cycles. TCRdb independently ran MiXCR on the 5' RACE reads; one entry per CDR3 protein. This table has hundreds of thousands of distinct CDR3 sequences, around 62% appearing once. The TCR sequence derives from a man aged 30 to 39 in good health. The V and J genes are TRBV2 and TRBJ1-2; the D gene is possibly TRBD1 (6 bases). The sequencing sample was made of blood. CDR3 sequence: CASLGGQKLGYTF. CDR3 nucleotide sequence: TGTGCCAGCTTGGGGGGGCAGAAGTTGGGCTACACCTTC.